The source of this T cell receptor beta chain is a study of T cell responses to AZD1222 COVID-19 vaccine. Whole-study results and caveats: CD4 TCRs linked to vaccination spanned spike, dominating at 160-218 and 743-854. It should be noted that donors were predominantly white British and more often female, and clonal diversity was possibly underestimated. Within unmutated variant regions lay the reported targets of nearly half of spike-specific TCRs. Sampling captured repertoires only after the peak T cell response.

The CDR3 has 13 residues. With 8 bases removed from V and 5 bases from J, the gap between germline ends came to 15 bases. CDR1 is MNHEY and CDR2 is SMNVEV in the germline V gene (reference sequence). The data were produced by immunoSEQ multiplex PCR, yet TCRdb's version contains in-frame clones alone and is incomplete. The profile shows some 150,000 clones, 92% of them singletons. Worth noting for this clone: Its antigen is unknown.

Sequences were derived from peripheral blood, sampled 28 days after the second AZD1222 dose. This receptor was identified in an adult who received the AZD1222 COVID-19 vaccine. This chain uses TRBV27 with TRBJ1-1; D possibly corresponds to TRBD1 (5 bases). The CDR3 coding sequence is TGTGCCAGCGGGGCGTCGGCGAAGACTGAAGCTTTCTTT. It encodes CASGASAKTEAFF.